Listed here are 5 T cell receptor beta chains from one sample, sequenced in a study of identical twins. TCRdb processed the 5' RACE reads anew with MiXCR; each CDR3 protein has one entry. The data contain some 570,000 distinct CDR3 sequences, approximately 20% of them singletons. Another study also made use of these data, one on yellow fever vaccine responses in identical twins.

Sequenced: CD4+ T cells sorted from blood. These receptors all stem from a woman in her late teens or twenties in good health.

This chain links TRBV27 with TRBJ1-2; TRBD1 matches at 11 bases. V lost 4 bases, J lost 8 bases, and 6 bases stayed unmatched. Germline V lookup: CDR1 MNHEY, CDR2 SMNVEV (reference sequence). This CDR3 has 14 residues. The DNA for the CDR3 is TGTGCCAGCAGTTCCACCGGGACAGGGGGAGGCTACACCTTC. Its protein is CASSSTGTGGGYTF.

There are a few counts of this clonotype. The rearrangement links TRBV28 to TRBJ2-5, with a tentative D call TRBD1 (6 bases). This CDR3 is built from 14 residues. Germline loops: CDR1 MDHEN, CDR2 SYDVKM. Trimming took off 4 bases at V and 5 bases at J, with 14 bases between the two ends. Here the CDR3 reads CASSSTGLDETQYF. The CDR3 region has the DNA TGTGCCAGCAGTTCCACAGGGCTAGATGAGACCCAGTACTTC. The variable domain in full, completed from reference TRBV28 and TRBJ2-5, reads DVKVTQSSRYLVKRTGEKVFLECVQDMDHENMFWYRQDPGLGLRLIYFSYDVKMKEKGDIPEGYSVSREKKERFSLILESASTNQTSMYLCASSSTGLDETQYFGPGTRLLVL.

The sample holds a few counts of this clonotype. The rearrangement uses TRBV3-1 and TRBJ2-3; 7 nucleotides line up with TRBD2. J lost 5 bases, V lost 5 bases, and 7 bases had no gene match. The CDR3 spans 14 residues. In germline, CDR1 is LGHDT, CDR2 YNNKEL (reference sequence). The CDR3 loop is CASSDLAAGDTQYF. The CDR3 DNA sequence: TGTGCCAGCAGCGACCTAGCGGCGGGAGATACGCAGTATTTT.

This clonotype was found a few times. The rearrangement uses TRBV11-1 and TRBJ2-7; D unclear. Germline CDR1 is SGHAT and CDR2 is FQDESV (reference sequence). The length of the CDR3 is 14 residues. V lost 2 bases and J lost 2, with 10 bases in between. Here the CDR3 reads CASSLRRHPYEQYF. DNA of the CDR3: TGTGCCAGCAGCTTAAGGAGACATCCCTACGAGCAGTACTTC.

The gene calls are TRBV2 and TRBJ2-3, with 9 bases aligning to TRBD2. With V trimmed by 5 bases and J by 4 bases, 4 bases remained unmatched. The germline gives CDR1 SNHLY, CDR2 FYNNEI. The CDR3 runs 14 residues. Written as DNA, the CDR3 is TGTGCCAGCAGTAATAGCGGGAGAGCAGATACGCAGTATTTT. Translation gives CASSNSGRADTQYF.